The 13 T cell receptor beta chains reported below all come from one sample, sequenced in a study of blood T cell repertoires in COVID-19. Assay used: immunoSEQ multiplex PCR; TCRdb lists only in-frame clones, some missing. There are about 26,000 clones in the sample; around 85% occur only once, and around half lies in the top ten. The sequenced material came from peripheral blood. These receptor sequences come from a man aged 45-65 years with active or convalescent COVID-19.

The genes are TRBV30 and TRBJ2-5; D remains ambiguous. This CDR3 spans 13 amino acids. CDR1 GTSNPN and CDR2 SVGIG come from the germline V gene (reference sequence). V was shortened by 0 bases and J by 0 bases, with 5 bases between the two germline ends. The CDR3 is CAWSVDNQETQYF. DNA for the CDR3: TGTGCCTGGAGTGTAGACAACCAAGAGACCCAGTACTTC.

The V gene is TRBV9, the J gene TRBJ2-1, with 12 positions matching TRBD2. J gave up 8 bases and V 2 bases, and 8 bases lay outside the gene matches. The CDR3 covers 16 residues. Germline CDR1 and CDR2: SGDLS and YYNGEE. CDR3 sequence: CASSVNRLAGGDEQFF. The CDR3 region has the DNA TGTGCCAGCAGCGTTAATCGGCTAGCGGGAGGGGATGAGCAGTTCTTC.

The chain recombines TRBV5-1 with TRBJ2-7; a possible D gene is TRBD2 (6 bases). V gave up 7 bases and J gave up 5 bases, with 13 bases separating them. This CDR3 has 12 amino acids. CDR1 is SGHRS, CDR2 YFSETQ, per germline. CDR3 amino acids: CASYPRRDEQYF. CDR3 DNA: TGCGCCAGCTACCCTAGGAGGGACGAGCAGTACTTC. Full variable domain (outside the CDR3, taken from reference TRBV5-1 and TRBJ2-7): KAGVTQTPRYLIKTRGQQVTLSCSPISGHRSVSWYQQTPGQGLQFLFEYFSETQRNKGNFPGRFSGRQFSNSRSEMNVSTLELGDSALYLCASYPRRDEQYFGPGTRLTVT.

This chain uses TRBV4-1 with TRBJ2-5, with D perhaps matching TRBD2 (5 bases). V lost 2 bases, J lost 6 bases, and 16 bases lay in between. The germline V gene encodes CDR1 MGHRA and CDR2 YSYEKL. The CDR3 runs 15 residues. This CDR3 is CASSQTREGSKTQYF. The CDR3 DNA is TGCGCCAGCAGCCAAACTCGAGAAGGGAGTAAGACCCAGTACTTC.

This clone has a handful of counts. The genes are TRBV9 and TRBJ2-7; no clear D gene. The CDR3 consists of 13 residues. The V gene lost 0 bases and the J gene lost 5 bases, with 9 bases spanning the gap. Germline V gives CDR1 SGDLS, CDR2 YYNGEE. For the CDR3, the DNA is TGTGCCAGCAGCGTAGACTACCGGGACGAGCAGTACTTC. Encoded protein: CASSVDYRDEQYF.

V is TRBV7-2 and J is TRBJ2-7, with TRBD2 matching 8 bases. This CDR3 spans 15 amino acids. Germline V CDR1 and CDR2: SGHTA, FQGNSA. V gave up 1 base and J gave up 4 bases; unmatched junction bases: 6. CDR3 amino acids: CASSLDRLAGYEQYF. DNA of the CDR3: TGTGCCAGCAGCTTAGATCGCCTAGCGGGTTACGAGCAGTACTTC.

The V call is TRBV7-3, the J call TRBJ2-6; 8 bases agree with TRBD1. V was clipped by 6 bases and J by 0 bases; unmatched bases: 7. This CDR3 has 17 residues. Germline CDR1 is SGHTA and CDR2 is FQGTGA. CDR3 coding DNA: TGTGCCAGCAGTGGACAGGGAAGGGCCTCTGGGGCCAACGTCCTGACTTTC. Translated, it gives CASSGQGRASGANVLTF. Drawing the rest from reference TRBV7-3 and TRBJ2-6, the complete variable domain is GAGVSQTPSNKVTEKGKYVELRCDPISGHTALYWYRQSLGQGPEFLIYFQGTGAADDSGLPNDRFFAVRPEGSVSTLKIQRTERGDSAVYLCASSGQGRASGANVLTFGAGSRLTVL.

The chain links TRBV11-2 to TRBJ2-3; 8 bases are shared with TRBD2. The CDR3 contains 18 residues. Trimming at V came to 5 bases and at J to 0 bases, leaving 13 bases not matched to a gene. CDR1 and CDR2 from the germline V gene are SGHAT and FQNNGV. CDR3 loop: CASSRLAGPGGSTDTQYF. The CDR3 DNA reads TGTGCCAGCAGCCGGCTAGCGGGCCCGGGCGGTAGCACAGATACGCAGTATTTT.

The chain has TRBV7-2 and TRBJ1-3; weak D call: TRBD1 (5 bases). Germline CDR1 is SGHTA and CDR2 is FQGNSA. Trimming took 0 bases from V and 0 from J, leaving 9 bases between them. This CDR3 has 16 amino acids. The CDR3 here is CASSLAGRVSGNTIYF. As DNA, the CDR3 is TGTGCCAGCAGCTTAGCGGGCAGGGTCTCTGGAAACACCATATATTTT.

This clone has just one count. This chain connects TRBV6-6 to TRBJ2-1; no reliable D call. Per the germline V gene, CDR1 is MNHNY and CDR2 is SVGAGI (reference sequence). V was trimmed by 3 bases and J by 4 bases, leaving 13 bases between them. There are 15 residues in the CDR3. The CDR3 spells CASSYLSTLYNEQFF. The DNA for the CDR3 is TGTGCCAGCAGTTATCTCAGCACACTATACAATGAGCAGTTCTTC.

V usage is TRBV5-1 and J usage is TRBJ1-2, with D possibly being TRBD1 (5 bases). Germline loops: CDR1 SGHRS, CDR2 YFSETQ. The ends were cut back, 6 bases at V and 2 bases at J, with 11 bases in the middle. The CDR3 is 13 residues long. The CDR3: CASTPGGNYGYTF. The DNA for the CDR3 is TGCGCCAGCACCCCCGGGGGAAACTATGGCTACACCTTC.

The gene calls are TRBV7-8 and TRBJ1-6, with 11 positions matching TRBD1. The CDR3 is 16 amino acids. Germline CDR1 reads SGHVS; CDR2 reads FQNEAQ. The J segment lost 9 bases and the V segment lost 0 bases, leaving 4 bases of the junction unmatched. The CDR3 nucleotides are TGTGCCAGCAGCTTAGCGGGGACAGGGGGAGTTTCACCCCTCCACTTT. Protein sequence: CASSLAGTGGVSPLHF.

The V gene is TRBV5-1, the J gene TRBJ2-1; TRBD1 matches 8 bases. The CDR3 is 17 residues long. Germline CDR1 SGHRS, CDR2 YFSETQ. V shed 0 bases, J shed 8 bases, and the junction held 13 bases outside the gene matches. CDR3 in DNA: TGCGCCAGCAGCTTGGCTTCGGTGGGACAGGAGAGGGATGAGCAGTTCTTC. This gives the protein CASSLASVGQERDEQFF.